This TCR beta chain appears in the sequencing data of a study of T cells in severe cutaneous drug reactions. Carbamazepine had induced Stevens-Johnson syndrome or toxic epidermal necrolysis in the sequenced donors. There are 11 residues in the CDR3. Germline CDR1 is ENHRY and CDR2 is SYGVKD. TCR subtype-specific primers in iRepertoire multiplex PCR prepared libraries for bulk and single-cell sequencing. Roughly 90-550 ng of RNA per sample was bulk library input. TCRdb re-analyzed the multiplex PCR reads; it lists each CDR3 protein once, without DNA. Its listing shows about 6,600 distinct CDR3 sequences.

This clonotype was obtained from a human donor with toxic epidermal necrolysis, a severe cutaneous drug reaction. The chain employs TRBV10-3 and TRBJ2-7. The specimen sequenced was cells from a skin blister. The CDR3 loop is CAVLNNYEQYF.